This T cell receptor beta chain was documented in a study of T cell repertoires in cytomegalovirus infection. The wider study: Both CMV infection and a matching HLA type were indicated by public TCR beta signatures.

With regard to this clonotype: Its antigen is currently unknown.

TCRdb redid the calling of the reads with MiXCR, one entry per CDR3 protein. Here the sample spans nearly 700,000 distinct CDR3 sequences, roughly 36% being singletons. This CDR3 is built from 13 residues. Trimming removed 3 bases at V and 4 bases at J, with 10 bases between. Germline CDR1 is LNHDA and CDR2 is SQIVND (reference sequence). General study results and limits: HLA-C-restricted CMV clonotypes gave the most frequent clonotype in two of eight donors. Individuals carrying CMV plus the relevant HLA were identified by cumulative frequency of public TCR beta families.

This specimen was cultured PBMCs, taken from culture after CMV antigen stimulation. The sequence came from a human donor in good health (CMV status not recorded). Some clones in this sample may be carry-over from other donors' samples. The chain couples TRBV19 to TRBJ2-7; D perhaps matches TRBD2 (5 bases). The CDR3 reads CASSMVGGYEQYF. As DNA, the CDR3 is TGTGCCAGTAGTATGGTCGGCGGGTACGAGCAGTACTTC.